These T cell receptor beta chains were read from a single sample in a study of blood T cell repertoires in COVID-19. Libraries were prepared by immunoSEQ multiplex PCR; TCRdb keeps only in-frame clonotypes and omits some of them. The table lists about 300,000 clones, 80% to 95% of them singletons, with 1.1% in the top ten. The sequenced material came from PBMCs or T cells enriched from blood (not recorded which). The source is a woman aged 30 to 39 who had recovered from COVID-19. CDR3s include the opening cysteine and the closing phenylalanine or tryptophan. Fields, in order: J gene, clone size, D gene, V gene, CDR3 DNA, CDR3 protein. A D gene is named only where the DNA matches it firmly. Size is stated for part of the rows, as once, few or many counts, or as a class when the clone is expanded.

J gene: TRBJ1-2
clone size: NA
D gene: NA
V gene: TRBV7-9
CDR3 DNA: TGTGCCAGCAGCTTAGATGTGGCTGGCTACACCTTC
CDR3 protein: CASSLDVAGYTF

J gene: TRBJ2-1
clone size: NA
D gene: NA
V gene: TRBV16
CDR3 DNA: TGTGCCAGCAGCCAAGGAAAAGACAGTTTAAACTACAATGAGCAGTTCTTC
CDR3 protein: CASSQGKDSLNYNEQFF

J gene: TRBJ1-1
clone size: NA
D gene: NA
V gene: TRBV7-9
CDR3 DNA: TGTGCCAGCAGCCCCATTTCGAACACTGAAGCTTTCTTT
CDR3 protein: CASSPISNTEAFF

J gene: TRBJ2-1
clone size: NA
D gene: TRBD2
V gene: TRBV28
CDR3 DNA: TGTGCCTCTACCTCCCGACTAGCGGGAGGGGGAAGCTCCTACAATGAGCAGTTCTTC
CDR3 protein: CASTSRLAGGGSSYNEQFF

J gene: TRBJ1-1
clone size: NA
D gene: NA
V gene: TRBV28
CDR3 DNA: TGTGCCAGCAGTCCCATTTGGGCTATGAACACTGAAGCTTTCTTT
CDR3 protein: CASSPIWAMNTEAFF

J gene: TRBJ2-5
clone size: once
D gene: TRBD1
V gene: TRBV19
CDR3 DNA: TGTGCCAGTAGTATGTCTCCCGGACAGGGGGCGGCTGGGACCCAGTACTTC
CDR3 protein: CASSMSPGQGAAGTQYF

J gene: TRBJ1-2
clone size: few
D gene: TRBD1
V gene: TRBV5-6
CDR3 DNA: TGTGCCAGCAGCTCAGACGACAGGGTCTATTATGGCTACACCTTC
CDR3 protein: CASSSDDRVYYGYTF

J gene: TRBJ2-1
clone size: NA
D gene: TRBD2
V gene: TRBV6-2/TRBV6-3
CDR3 DNA: TGTGCCAGCAGTTCCTTACTAGCGGGTGTAAGCTCCTACAATGAGCAGTTCTTC
CDR3 protein: CASSSLLAGVSSYNEQFF

J gene: TRBJ2-7
clone size: NA
D gene: TRBD2
V gene: TRBV9
CDR3 DNA: TGTGCCAGCAGCACGAGCGGGAGGGCCTTAAACGAGCAGTACTTC
CDR3 protein: CASSTSGRALNEQYF

J gene: TRBJ2-1
clone size: NA
D gene: NA
V gene: TRBV10-3
CDR3 DNA: TGTGCCATCAGTGAGCGGGATCCTAGTTCGCATGAGCAGTTCTTC
CDR3 protein: CAISERDPSSHEQFF

J gene: TRBJ2-7
clone size: once
D gene: TRBD2
V gene: TRBV10-3
CDR3 DNA: TGTGCCACAACTGGGACTAGCGGGAGGCCGAGCTCCTACGAGCAGTACTTC
CDR3 protein: CATTGTSGRPSSYEQYF

J gene: TRBJ2-1
clone size: once
D gene: TRBD2
V gene: TRBV13
CDR3 DNA: TGTGCCAGCAGCTTAGGAGAAGGTAGCGGGAGGTTCTACAATGAGCAGTTCTTC
CDR3 protein: CASSLGEGSGRFYNEQFF

J gene: TRBJ2-2
clone size: once
D gene: TRBD2
V gene: TRBV5-8
CDR3 DNA: TGTGCCAGCAGCTTGTTAGGTAGCGGGAGCGGCGGGGAGCTGTTTTTT
CDR3 protein: CASSLLGSGSGGELFF

J gene: TRBJ2-7
clone size: once
D gene: TRBD1
V gene: TRBV2
CDR3 DNA: TGTGCCAGCTCAATACAGGGGGGCTTCTACGAGCAGTACTTC
CDR3 protein: CASSIQGGFYEQYF

J gene: TRBJ2-7
clone size: NA
D gene: NA
V gene: TRBV3-1/TRBV3-2
CDR3 DNA: TGTGCCAGCAGCCAAGATTTACACAGTAGCTCCTACGAGCAGTACTTC
CDR3 protein: CASSQDLHSSSYEQYF

J gene: TRBJ2-3
clone size: NA
D gene: NA
V gene: TRBV13
CDR3 DNA: TGTGCCAGCAGCCTTTCTAGCGTCTCTAGCACAGATACGCAGTATTTT
CDR3 protein: CASSLSSVSSTDTQYF

J gene: TRBJ1-6
clone size: NA
D gene: NA
V gene: TRBV28
CDR3 DNA: TGTGCCAGTAATCCCAGCTCCTATAATTCACCCCTCCACTTT
CDR3 protein: CASNPSSYNSPLHF